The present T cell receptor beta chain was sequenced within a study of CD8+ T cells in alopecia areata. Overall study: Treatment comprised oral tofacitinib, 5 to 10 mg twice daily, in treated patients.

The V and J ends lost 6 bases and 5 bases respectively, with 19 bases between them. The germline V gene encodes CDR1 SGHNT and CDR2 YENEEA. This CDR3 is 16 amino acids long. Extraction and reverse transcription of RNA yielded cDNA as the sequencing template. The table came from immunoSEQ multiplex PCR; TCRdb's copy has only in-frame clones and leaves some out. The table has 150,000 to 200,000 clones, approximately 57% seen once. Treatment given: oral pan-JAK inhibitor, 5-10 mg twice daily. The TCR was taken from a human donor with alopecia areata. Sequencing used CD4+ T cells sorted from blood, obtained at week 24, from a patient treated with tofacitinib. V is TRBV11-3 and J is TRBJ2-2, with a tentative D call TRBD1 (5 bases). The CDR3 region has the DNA TGTGCCAGCAGGTCTCGGCAGGGTCGGGTTACCGGGGAGCTGTTTTTT. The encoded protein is CASRSRQGRVTGELFF.